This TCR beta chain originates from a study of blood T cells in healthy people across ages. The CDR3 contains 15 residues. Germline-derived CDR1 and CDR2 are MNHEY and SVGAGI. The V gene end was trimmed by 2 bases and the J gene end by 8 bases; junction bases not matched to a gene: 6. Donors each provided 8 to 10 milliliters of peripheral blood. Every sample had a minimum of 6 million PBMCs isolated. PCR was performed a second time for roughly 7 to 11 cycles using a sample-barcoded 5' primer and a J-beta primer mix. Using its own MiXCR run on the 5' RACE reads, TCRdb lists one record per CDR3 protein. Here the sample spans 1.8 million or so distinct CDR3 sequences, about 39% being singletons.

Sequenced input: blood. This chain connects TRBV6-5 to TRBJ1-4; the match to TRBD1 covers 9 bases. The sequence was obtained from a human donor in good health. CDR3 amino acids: CASSYGTGRNEKLFF. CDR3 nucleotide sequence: TGTGCCAGCAGTTACGGGACAGGGAGAAACGAAAAACTGTTTTTT.